The entry below describes one TCR beta chain. Antigen specificity is unknown. The data belong to a study of T cell repertoires in cytomegalovirus infection. Turning to the study itself: HLA-B-restricted CMV epitopes that are well studied, plus recently identified HLA-C-restricted ones, were used by the study. A matching HLA type, together with CMV infection, was signaled by public TCR beta signatures.

Via MiXCR, TCRdb re-called the reads, giving one row per CDR3 protein. There are roughly 920,000 distinct CDR3 sequences in the sample; approximately 31% occur only once, and roughly 13% lies in the top ten. There are 17 residues in the CDR3. Per germline, CDR1 SEHNR and CDR2 FQNEAQ (reference sequence). V lost 5 bases, J lost 4 bases, and 23 bases lay in between. Overall study findings and caveats: Accumulated public TCR beta family frequency recognized individuals carrying CMV together with the relevant HLA.

The sample was cultured CD8+ T cells from PBMCs, taken from culture after CMV antigen stimulation. The chain couples TRBV7-9 to TRBJ1-1; D gene ambiguous. The receptor's source is a human donor in good health (CMV status not recorded). Some clones in this sample may be carry-over from other donors' samples. DNA for the CDR3: TGTGCCAGCAGCGGGGAATGGTCAGAACTTCGGGGCACTGAAGCTTTCTTT. This translates into CASSGEWSELRGTEAFF.